The 13 T cell receptor beta chains reported below all come from one sample, sequenced in a study of regulatory T cells in long-lasting Graves disease. The time point denotes: newly diagnosed GD, antithyroid drugs for less than 3 months. RNA isolated from PBMCs was used to make the TCR library. The TCR beta library used iRepertoire HTBI primers with Arm-PCR amplification of CDR3. TCRdb analysed the multiplex PCR reads with MiXCR anew, one entry per CDR3 protein. Counted here are roughly 610,000 distinct CDR3 sequences, less than 20% occurring once; the ten biggest clones make up around a sixth. A further study also used this sample, focusing on T cells in Graves' hyperthyroidism and ophthalmopathy.

The specimen comprised peripheral blood mononuclear cells (PBMCs), sampled at new diagnosis, from a patient treated with antithyroid drugs. The receptors stem from a woman aged 25 to 39 with Graves disease.

The chain is built from TRBV20-1 and TRBJ2-1; 8 positions match TRBD2. The germline V gene has CDR1 DFQATT and CDR2 SNEGSKA (reference sequence). This CDR3 contains 14 residues. V trimming: 5 bases; J trimming: 7 bases; junction bases outside the gene matches: 10. CDR3 DNA sequence: TGCAGTGCTTCCCCGTCGGGAGGGCTTAATGAGCAGTTCTTC. Translation gives CSASPSGGLNEQFF.

In the case of this clonotype: This may arise from a read error, as a much more abundant clone is one base away. This chain uses TRBV6-9 with TRBJ2-1; D may match TRBD1 or TRBD2 (5 bases each). The germline CDR1 and CDR2 sequences are MNHGY and SVAAGI. This CDR3 is 16 amino acids long. CDR3 DNA sequence: TGTGCCAGCAGTTATCTCCGGGGCAGCTCCTACAATGAGCAGTCCTTC. Translated: CASSYLRGSSYNEQSF.

The V and J genes are TRBV5-1 and TRBJ1-6; TRBD1 agrees at 8 bases. Germline CDR1 and CDR2: SGHRS and YFSETQ. The length of the CDR3 is 15 residues. With 0 bases clipped from V and 7 bases from J, the junction kept 3 bases outside the gene matches. The chain's CDR3 is CASSLEGQGNSPLHF. The CDR3, as DNA: TGCGCCAGCAGCTTGGAAGGACAGGGAAATTCACCCCTCCACTTT.

V and J are TRBV27 and TRBJ1-1; D gene ambiguous. CDR1 MNHEY and CDR2 SMNVEV come from the germline V gene (reference sequence). Trimming left V 9 bases short and J 0 bases short, with 8 bases between. The CDR3 runs to 12 residues. This CDR3 is CASGTMNTEAFF. The DNA for the CDR3 is TGTGCCAGTGGAACGATGAACACTGAAGCTTTCTTT.

V usage is TRBV9 and J usage is TRBJ1-2; D unresolved. Germline CDR1 and CDR2: SGDLS and YYNGEE. V was clipped by 4 bases and J by 7 bases, with 11 bases between them. The CDR3 covers 12 residues. The CDR3 sequence is CASSQHGGGYTF. The CDR3, as DNA: TGTGCCAGCAGCCAACACGGCGGTGGCTACACCTTC.

The chain uses TRBV7-2 and TRBJ1-5, with a weak D call TRBD1 (5 bases). The V end lost 7 bases, the J end lost 4 bases, and 11 bases lay between the germline ends. The CDR3 extends over 13 amino acids. Germline assignment: CDR1 SGHTA and CDR2 FQGNSA. The CDR3 sequence: CASKQGLNQPQHF. For the CDR3, the DNA is TGTGCCAGCAAGCAGGGCCTAAATCAGCCCCAGCATTTT.

Worth noting for this clonotype: This sequence may be a read error, since a much larger clone differs from it by one base. The genes are TRBV20-1 and TRBJ2-3; D possibly corresponds to TRBD1 (5 bases). Germline V gene lookup returns CDR1 DFQATT and CDR2 SNEGSKA (reference sequence). V dropped 5 bases and J dropped 2 bases, with 14 bases sitting between them. The CDR3 totals 14 residues. The CDR3 here is CSAEPSGPTDTQYF. CDR3 DNA sequence: TGCAGTGCTGAGCCGTCAGGGCCCACAGATACGCAGTATTTT.

V and J are TRBV7-9 and TRBJ1-4, with D possibly matching TRBD1 (5 bases). CDR3 length: 16 residues. Germline lookup yields CDR1 SEHNR and CDR2 FQNEAQ (reference sequence). V was clipped by 4 bases and J by 14 bases, with 26 bases between them. The CDR3 sequence is CASSSDRGEYISGLFF. The CDR3 bases are TGTGCCAGCAGCTCCGATAGAGGGGAATACATAAGTGGGCTGTTTTTT. The full variable domain, its missing parts supplied by reference TRBV7-9 and TRBJ1-4, is DTGVSQNPRHKITKRGQNVTFRCDPISEHNRLYWYRQTLGQGPEFLTYFQNEAQLEKSRLLSDRFSAERPKGSFSTLEIQRTEQGDSAMYLCASSSDRGEYISGLFFGSGTQLSVL.

This clonotype was detected ten times or more. The CDR3 here is CASSLGHANQPQHF. CDR3 DNA: TGTGCCAGCAGTTTGGGTCACGCCAATCAGCCCCAGCATTTT. The rearrangement joins TRBV12-3 or TRBV12-4 to TRBJ1-5; D is uncertain. V was cut by 3 bases and J by 3 bases, with 9 bases left in between. CDR3 size: 14 residues.

The chain has TRBV20-1 and TRBJ1-2; TRBD1 is a possible D gene (5 bases). Trimming left V 4 bases short and J 4 bases short, with 25 bases between. CDR3 length equals 17 residues. Germline values: CDR1 DFQATT, CDR2 SNEGSKA (reference sequence). The CDR3 DNA follows: TGCAGTGCTAAAGAGCGGGTGGGACCCTTCCCCTCCTATGGCTACACCTTC. Residues: CSAKERVGPFPSYGYTF.

The chain links TRBV14 to TRBJ2-2; no clear D gene. Germline lookup yields CDR1 SGHDN and CDR2 FVKESK. CDR3 length: 12 amino acids. Trimming took off 4 bases at V and 7 bases at J, with 7 bases between the two ends. The CDR3 sequence: CASSRLNGELFF. For the CDR3, the DNA is TGTGCCAGCAGCCGCCTAAACGGGGAGCTGTTTTTT.

This clonotype has a count of ten or more. J is TRBJ1-5 and V is TRBV20-1, with 8 bases that match TRBD1. Trimming cost V 6 bases and J 4 bases; bases outside gene matches: 11. The CDR3 is 15 amino acids. Germline CDR1 and CDR2: DFQATT and SNEGSKA (reference sequence). As DNA, the CDR3 is TGCAGTGCCAAATACGGGACAGGCCTAAATCAGCCCCAGCATTTT. Translation gives CSAKYGTGLNQPQHF.

This clonotype was seen more than once but under ten times. The rearrangement uses TRBV18 and TRBJ2-1, with D hard to call. Germline V lookup: CDR1 KGHSH, CDR2 LQKENI. V lost 2 bases and J lost 9, with 14 bases in between. The CDR3 has 14 amino acids. Here the CDR3 reads CASSPVSPPGEQFF. The CDR3 bases are TGTGCCAGCTCACCAGTTTCCCCCCCCGGTGAGCAGTTCTTC. Filled out from reference TRBV18 and TRBJ2-1, the complete variable domain reads NAGVMQNPRHLVRRRGQEARLRCSPMKGHSHVYWYRQLPEEGLKFMVYLQKENIIDESGMPKERFSAEFPKEGPSILRIQQVVRGDSAAYFCASSPVSPPGEQFFGPGTRLTVL.